A single sample is the source of the 29 T cell receptor beta chains below, sequenced in a study of shared clonotypes between healthy human individuals. Clones were sequenced by immunoSEQ multiplex PCR, and TCRdb holds only the in-frame ones, with some missing. The repertoire holds 75,000 to 100,000 clones, around 43% seen once, with about 15% in the top ten. Sequences were obtained from PBMCs. The receptor set was obtained from a woman aged 40-49 years in good health. Some clones in this sample may be carry-over from other donors' samples.

About this clone itself: This clone may be a read error of a much larger clone one base away. This sample also contains other DNA sequences that code for the same CDR3. This sequence joins TRBV7-3 and TRBJ2-3; D is ambiguous. CDR1 SGHTA and CDR2 FQGTGA come from the germline V gene. This CDR3 spans 14 amino acids. The V end was cut by 5 bases, the J end by 0 bases, with 9 bases between. CDR3 DNA: TGTGCCAGCAGCGCAGCGTCTAGCACAGATACGCAGTATTTT. It specifies CASSAASSTDTQYF.

Concerning this clone itself: One base separates it from a far larger clone, so it is likely a read error. No conserved phenylalanine or tryptophan ends this CDR3, so it is likely a read error. V usage is TRBV7-3 and J usage is TRBJ2-3; D call uncertain. Germline V gives CDR1 SGHTA, CDR2 FQGTGA. The CDR3 loop spans 14 amino acids. Trimming removed 5 bases at V and 0 bases at J, with 9 bases between. CDR3 amino acids: CASSAASSTDTQYL. CDR3 nucleotides: TGTGCCAGCAGCGCAGCCTCTAGCACAGATACGCAGTATCTT.

The chain is built from TRBV4-1 and TRBJ2-7; no reliable D call. CDR3 length equals 13 residues. Germline values: CDR1 MGHRA, CDR2 YSYEKL. V dropped 3 bases and J dropped 3 bases, with 9 bases sitting between them. The chain's CDR3 is CASSHRRFYEQYF. DNA of the CDR3: TGCGCCAGCAGCCATCGGCGGTTCTACGAGCAGTACTTC.

Comments on this clone: The identical CDR3 is also encoded by other nucleotide sequences in the sample. The J gene is TRBJ2-1, the V gene TRBV27; TRBD2 matches at 7 bases. CDR1 MNHEY and CDR2 SMNVEV come from the germline V gene (reference sequence). After removal of 10 bases from V and 1 base from J, the junction contained 13 bases not matched to a gene. The CDR3 consists of 16 residues. The CDR3 sequence: CATSPGLADSYNEQFF. The CDR3 nucleotides read TGTGCCACCTCCCCGGGGCTAGCGGATTCCTACAATGAGCAGTTCTTC.

This clone was detected many times. V is TRBV27 and J is TRBJ2-7; 7 bases map to TRBD1. The trim removed 4 bases at V and 1 base at J, leaving 7 bases unmatched. The CDR3 spans 15 residues. From germline, CDR1 is MNHEY and CDR2 SMNVEV (reference sequence). The CDR3 protein is CASSSGTAFSYEQYF. In nucleotides, the CDR3 is TGTGCCAGCAGTTCGGGGACAGCTTTTTCCTACGAGCAGTACTTC.

V is TRBV30 and J is TRBJ2-3; the match to TRBD2 covers 12 bases. The CDR3 runs to 15 residues. CDR1 is GTSNPN and CDR2 is SVGIG in the germline V gene (reference sequence). The trim removed 7 bases at V and 5 bases at J, leaving 10 bases unmatched. The CDR3, as DNA: TGTGCCTCCCATTGGACTAGCGGGACGGGAGATACGCAGTATTTT. It encodes CASHWTSGTGDTQYF.

This clone was detected many times. This chain links TRBV20-1 with TRBJ2-7; no clear D gene. Germline lookup yields CDR1 DFQATT and CDR2 SNEGSKA (reference sequence). The CDR3 contains 11 residues. Trimming removed 0 bases from V and 4 bases from J, with 4 bases in between. CDR3 bases: TGCAGTGCTAGAGATCAGTACGAGCAGTACTTC. Protein sequence: CSARDQYEQYF.

This clone has just a few counts. This chain joins TRBV5-4 and TRBJ2-5; TRBD2 might be the D (6 bases). The J call may be incorrect, as the DNA end agrees better with TRBJ2-7. The CDR3 runs to 15 residues. Germline V gene lookup returns CDR1 SGHNT and CDR2 YYREEE (reference sequence). CDR3 residues: CASSTAGPLRGEQYF. The CDR3 nucleotides read TGTGCCAGCAGCACCGCGGGGCCCCTTAGAGGCGAGCAGTACTTC.

This clone was seen repeatedly, ten times or more. The CDR3 here is CASSFVGSTEAFF. The CDR3 coding sequence is TGTGCCAGCAGCTTCGTCGGGAGCACTGAAGCTTTCTTT. This chain uses TRBV7-9 with TRBJ1-1, with no clear D. The V and J ends lost 3 bases and 4 bases respectively, with 9 bases between them. The CDR3 is 13 amino acids. Germline assignment: CDR1 SEHNR and CDR2 FQNEAQ (reference sequence).

This chain uses TRBV11-2 with TRBJ1-3; D remains unclear. CDR1 SGHAT and CDR2 FQNNGV come from the germline V gene. V gave up 5 bases and J gave up 2 bases, with 10 bases separating them. This CDR3 has 14 amino acids. In DNA, the CDR3 is TGTGCCAGCAGCCGGCCGGGGACTGGAAACACCATATATTTT. This codes for CASSRPGTGNTIYF.

Of note for this clone: The junction departs from germline at one end; a sequencing error may be responsible. The V call is TRBV6-1, the J call TRBJ1-6, with 7 bases that match TRBD1. In germline, CDR1 is MNHNS, CDR2 SASEGT. The CDR3 spans 13 residues. CDR3 sequence (DNA): TGTGCCAGCACGGGACAGAGTAATTCGCCCCTCCACTTT. This codes for CASTGQSNSPLHF.

This clone was observed many times. The same CDR3 is also encoded by other DNA sequences in this sample. The V gene is TRBV7-3, the J gene TRBJ2-1; D gene ambiguous. Germline lookup yields CDR1 SGHTA and CDR2 FQGTGA. V lost 2 bases to trimming and J lost 5 bases, with 10 bases between them. This CDR3 is 14 amino acids long. For the CDR3, the DNA is TGTGCCAGCAGCTTAGTACTAACCGACAATGAGCAGTTCTTC. Translating gives CASSLVLTDNEQFF. Looking up the rest from reference TRBV7-3 and TRBJ2-1 gives the full variable domain: GAGVSQTPSNKVTEKGKYVELRCDPISGHTALYWYRQSLGQGPEFLIYFQGTGAADDSGLPNDRFFAVRPEGSVSTLKIQRTERGDSAVYLCASSLVLTDNEQFFGPGTRLTVL.

The chain couples TRBV29-1 to TRBJ2-1; 13 bases line up with TRBD2. V was clipped by 2 bases and J by 7 bases; unmatched bases: 8. The CDR3 is made up of 16 amino acids. Germline lookup yields CDR1 SQVTM and CDR2 ANQGSEA. CDR3 DNA: TGCAGCGTTGAAAGCTGGACTAGCGGGAGCTTGAATGAGCAGTTCTTC. Translation: CSVESWTSGSLNEQFF.

This rearrangement joins TRBV7-9 to TRBJ2-5; 7 nucleotides agree with TRBD2. Trimming took 4 bases from V and 6 from J; bases not matched to a gene: 5. Germline CDR1 reads SEHNR; CDR2 reads FQNEAQ (reference sequence). This CDR3 region has 13 residues. CDR3 protein: CASSSSGLKTQYF. In DNA form, the CDR3 reads TGTGCCAGCAGCTCCTCGGGACTAAAGACCCAGTACTTC.

CDR3 region: CASSSSGETQYF. CDR3 DNA: TGTGCCAGCAGTTCTAGCGGGGAGACCCAGTACTTC. The chain links TRBV6-5 to TRBJ2-5; TRBD2 aligns across 8 bases. This CDR3 is 12 amino acids long. Germline V lookup: CDR1 MNHEY, CDR2 SVGAGI. V lost 4 bases and J lost 5; bases outside the gene matches: 0.

The sample holds many counts of this clone. The V and J genes are TRBV7-2 and TRBJ2-7, with unresolved D. This CDR3 contains 14 residues. Trimming stripped 1 base from V and 0 bases from J, with 7 bases between. Germline values: CDR1 SGHTA, CDR2 FQGNSA. The CDR3 coding sequence is TGTGCCAGCAGCTTAGATTTTAGCTCCTACGAGCAGTACTTC. Translated: CASSLDFSSYEQYF.

This clone was found once. The chain joins TRBV5-1 to TRBJ1-6; 9 positions agree with TRBD1. This CDR3 has 16 residues. Germline V lookup: CDR1 SGHRS, CDR2 YFSETQ. V was clipped by 4 bases and J by 6 bases; unmatched bases: 8. The CDR3 DNA is TGCGCCAGCAGCCCCGGCGGGACAGGGACTAATTCACCCCTCCACTTT. This codes for CASSPGGTGTNSPLHF.

This clone was recorded a few times. This chain uses TRBV5-1 with TRBJ2-7, with D perhaps TRBD1 (5 bases). There are 13 residues in the CDR3. Trimming took off 1 base at V and 6 bases at J, with 11 bases between the two ends. Per germline, CDR1 SGHRS and CDR2 YFSETQ. CDR3 amino acids: CASSLLQGAEQYF. In DNA, the CDR3 is TGCGCCAGCAGCTTGTTACAAGGGGCCGAGCAGTACTTC.

This clone has a handful of counts. V and J are TRBV27 and TRBJ2-3; unclear D gene. The CDR3 runs 13 residues. Germline loops: CDR1 MNHEY, CDR2 SMNVEV (reference sequence). Trimming took off 6 bases at V and 2 bases at J, with 9 bases between the two ends. The CDR3 coding sequence is TGTGCCAGCAGCCGGATCCCCACAGATACGCAGTATTTT. As protein: CASSRIPTDTQYF.

This clone was detected a few times. The V call is TRBV5-8, the J call TRBJ1-5; unclear D gene. Looked up from germline, CDR1 is SGHTS and CDR2 is YDEGEE. The CDR3 is made up of 13 amino acids. Trimming removed 0 bases from V and 4 bases from J, with 5 bases in between. CDR3 protein: CASSLVRNQPQHF. CDR3 in DNA: TGTGCCAGCAGCTTGGTCAGGAATCAGCCCCAGCATTTT.

V and J are TRBV5-6 and TRBJ1-3; TRBD1 aligns across 9 bases. CDR3 size: 17 residues. The ends lost 3 bases at V and 4 bases at J; junction bases unmatched: 11. Germline loops: CDR1 SGHDT, CDR2 YYEEEE. The CDR3 DNA is TGTGCCAGCAGCTCCGGGACAGGGATGATGTGGGGAAACACCATATATTTT. Encoded protein: CASSSGTGMMWGNTIYF.

In its sample, this clone was seen many times. CDR3 amino acids: CASSGTDYGYTF. CDR3 bases: TGCGCCTCTAGTGGGACAGACTATGGCTACACCTTC. The chain has TRBV10-2 and TRBJ1-2, with TRBD1 matching over 7 bases. The CDR3 covers 12 residues. V shed 11 bases, J shed 3 bases, and the junction held 6 bases outside the gene matches. CDR1 is WSHSY, CDR2 SAAADI, per germline.

The chain has TRBV29-1 and TRBJ2-3, with D unresolved. Germline CDR1 and CDR2: SQVTM and ANQGSEA. CDR3 length: 12 amino acids. V was cut by 2 bases and J by 4 bases, with 7 bases left in between. CDR3 sequence (DNA): TGCAGCGTTGAAAATAGACCAGATACGCAGTATTTT. This translates into CSVENRPDTQYF.

This clone was seen a handful of times. The chain carries TRBV10-2 and TRBJ2-1, with 9 bases lining up with TRBD2. The CDR3 loop spans 16 amino acids. Germline CDR1 WSHSY, CDR2 SAAADI. V gave up 6 bases and J gave up 4 bases; unmatched junction bases: 10. The CDR3 DNA is TGCGCCAGCAGAGCAAACCTAGCGGGGAAATACAATGAGCAGTTCTTC. As protein: CASRANLAGKYNEQFF.

The chain joins TRBV9 to TRBJ2-1; the D gene is possibly TRBD1 (6 bases). Germline loops: CDR1 SGDLS, CDR2 YYNGEE. The CDR3 consists of 15 residues. Trimming stripped 2 bases from V and 5 bases from J, with 14 bases between. CDR3 residues: CASSVDGTIDNEQFF. CDR3 coding DNA: TGTGCCAGCAGCGTCGACGGGACAATTGACAATGAGCAGTTCTTC.

The chain recombines TRBV29-1 with TRBJ1-4; D possibly corresponds to TRBD1 (5 bases). CDR3 size: 13 residues. From germline, CDR1 is SQVTM and CDR2 ANQGSEA. Deletions cut 2 bases from V and 5 bases from J, with 9 bases between. The CDR3 protein is CSVEQGMNEKLFF. The CDR3 region has the DNA TGCAGCGTTGAACAGGGTATGAATGAAAAACTGTTTTTT.

This clone came up a few times. With a much larger clone just one base away, this may be a read error. The V call is TRBV4-1, the J call TRBJ1-2; TRBD1 agrees at 7 bases. Germline V lookup: CDR1 MGHRA, CDR2 YSYEKL. The CDR3 loop spans 14 amino acids. CDR3 loop: CTSSLDRVNYGYTF. CDR3 nucleotide sequence: TGCACCAGCAGCCTAGACAGGGTAAACTATGGCTACACCTTC.

V gene TRBV7-9 combines with J gene TRBJ1-4; TRBD1 agrees at 10 bases. There are 16 residues in the CDR3. After removal of 5 bases from V and 7 bases from J, the junction contained 10 bases not matched to a gene. Germline CDR1 reads SEHNR; CDR2 reads FQNEAQ (reference sequence). Here the CDR3 DNA reads TGTGCCAGCAGCCAGGGCCAGGGACAGGGGTTTGAAAAACTGTTTTTT. Its protein product is CASSQGQGQGFEKLFF.

The V gene is TRBV6-5, the J gene TRBJ2-1; 7 nucleotides align to TRBD2. The CDR3 is 15 amino acids. V lost 7 bases, J lost 12 bases, and 18 bases stayed unmatched. In germline, CDR1 is MNHEY, CDR2 SVGAGI. This CDR3 is CASTPGGSTQIGQFF. The CDR3 DNA reads as TGTGCCAGCACCCCCGGGGGGTCGACTCAAATCGGGCAGTTCTTC.